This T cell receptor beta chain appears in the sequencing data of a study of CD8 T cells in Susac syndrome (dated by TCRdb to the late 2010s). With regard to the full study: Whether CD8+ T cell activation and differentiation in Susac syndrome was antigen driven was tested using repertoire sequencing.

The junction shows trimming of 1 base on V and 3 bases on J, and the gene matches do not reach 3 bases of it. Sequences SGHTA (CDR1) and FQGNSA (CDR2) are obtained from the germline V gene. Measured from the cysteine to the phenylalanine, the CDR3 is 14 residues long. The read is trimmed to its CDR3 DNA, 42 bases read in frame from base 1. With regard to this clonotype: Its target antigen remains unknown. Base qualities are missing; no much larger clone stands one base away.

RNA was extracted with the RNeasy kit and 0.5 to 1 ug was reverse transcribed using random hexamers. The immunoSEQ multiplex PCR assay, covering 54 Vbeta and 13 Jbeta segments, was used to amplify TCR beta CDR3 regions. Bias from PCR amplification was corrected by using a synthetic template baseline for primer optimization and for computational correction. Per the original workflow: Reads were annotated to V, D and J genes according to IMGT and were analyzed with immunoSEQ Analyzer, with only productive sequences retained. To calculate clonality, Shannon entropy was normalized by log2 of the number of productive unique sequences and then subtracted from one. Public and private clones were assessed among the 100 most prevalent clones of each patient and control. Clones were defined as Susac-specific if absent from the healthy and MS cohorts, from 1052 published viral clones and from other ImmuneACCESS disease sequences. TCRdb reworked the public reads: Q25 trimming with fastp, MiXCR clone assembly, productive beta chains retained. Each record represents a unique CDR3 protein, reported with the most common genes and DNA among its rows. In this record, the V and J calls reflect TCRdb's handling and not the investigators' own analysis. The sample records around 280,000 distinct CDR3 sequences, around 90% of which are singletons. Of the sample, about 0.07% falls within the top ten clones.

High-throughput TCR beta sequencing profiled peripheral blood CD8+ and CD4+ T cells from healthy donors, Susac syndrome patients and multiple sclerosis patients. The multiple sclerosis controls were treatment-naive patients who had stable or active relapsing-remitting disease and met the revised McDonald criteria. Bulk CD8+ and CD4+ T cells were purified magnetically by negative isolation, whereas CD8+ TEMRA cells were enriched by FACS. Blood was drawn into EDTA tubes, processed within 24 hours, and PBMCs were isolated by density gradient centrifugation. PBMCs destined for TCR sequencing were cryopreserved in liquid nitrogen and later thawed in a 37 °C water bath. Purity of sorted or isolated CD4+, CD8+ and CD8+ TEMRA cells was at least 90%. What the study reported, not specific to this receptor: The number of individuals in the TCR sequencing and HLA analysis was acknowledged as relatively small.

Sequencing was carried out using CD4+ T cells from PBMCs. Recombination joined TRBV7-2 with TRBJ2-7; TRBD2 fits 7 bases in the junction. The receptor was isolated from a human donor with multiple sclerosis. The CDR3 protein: CASSLGSGIYEQYF. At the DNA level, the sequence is TGTGCCAGCAGCTTAGGGAGCGGGATCTACGAGCAGTACTTC.